One sample yielded the 16 T cell receptor beta chains listed below, sequenced in a study of T cell responses to AZD1222 COVID-19 vaccine. Assay: immunoSEQ multiplex PCR; the TCRdb copy retains only in-frame clones and omits some. Of fewer than 85,000 clones in the sample, about 91% were seen once. This specimen was peripheral blood, taken on day 0 of AZD1222 vaccination. The receptors stem from an adult in good health.

The rearrangement links TRBV11-2 to TRBJ1-2; D call uncertain. V gave up 5 bases and J gave up 5 bases, with 18 bases separating them. Germline lookup yields CDR1 SGHAT and CDR2 FQNNGV. The CDR3 covers 15 residues. The CDR3 is CASSDEPGATYGYTF. CDR3 sequence (DNA): TGTGCCAGCAGCGATGAACCGGGAGCGACTTATGGCTACACCTTC.

V is TRBV18 and J is TRBJ1-1; tentative D call: TRBD1 (6 bases). Germline V lookup: CDR1 KGHSH, CDR2 LQKENI. V was cut by 2 bases and J by 5 bases, with 12 bases left in between. The CDR3 extends over 14 amino acids. In DNA, the CDR3 is TGTGCCAGCTCACCAACAGGGTTGGATACTGAAGCTTTCTTT. Its protein is CASSPTGLDTEAFF. Drawing the rest from reference TRBV18 and TRBJ1-1, the complete variable domain is NAGVMQNPRHLVRRRGQEARLRCSPMKGHSHVYWYRQLPEEGLKFMVYLQKENIIDESGMPKERFSAEFPKEGPSILRIQQVVRGDSAAYFCASSPTGLDTEAFFGQGTRLTVV.

The chain recombines TRBV2 with TRBJ1-4, with a weak D call TRBD1 (5 bases). The CDR3 sequence is 12 residues long. Trimming took 6 bases from V and 7 from J, leaving 9 bases between them. From germline, CDR1 is SNHLY and CDR2 FYNNEI. CDR3: CASRGLGEKLFF. DNA of the CDR3: TGTGCCAGCAGGGGGCTTGGTGAAAAACTGTTTTTT. Based on the CDR3 plus reference TRBV2 and TRBJ1-4, the full variable domain is EPEVTQTPSHQVTQMGQEVILRCVPISNHLYFYWYRQILGQKVEFLVSFYNNEISEKSEIFDDQFSVERPDGSNFTLKIRSTKLEDSAMYFCASRGLGEKLFFGSGTQLSVL.

The CDR3 loop is CASSYVKLQGAYGYTF. The CDR3 DNA is TGTGCCAGCAGTTACGTAAAGCTTCAGGGGGCCTATGGCTACACCTTC. The rearrangement links TRBV6-5 to TRBJ1-2, with 8 bases fitting TRBD1. The length of the CDR3 is 16 residues. V lost 2 bases, J lost 4 bases, and 9 bases stayed unmatched. Germline V lookup: CDR1 MNHEY, CDR2 SVGAGI.

The V and J genes are TRBV10-3 and TRBJ1-5; unclear D gene. The V and J ends lost 8 bases and 3 bases respectively, with 14 bases between them. The length of the CDR3 is 14 residues. Germline CDR1 ENHRY, CDR2 SYGVKD. The chain's CDR3 is CAIAPDQNNQPQHF. For the CDR3, the DNA is TGTGCCATCGCCCCGGATCAGAACAATCAGCCCCAGCATTTT.

The gene calls are TRBV7-3 and TRBJ2-7, with D perhaps TRBD1 or TRBD2 (6 bases each). V lost 1 base to trimming and J lost 0 bases, with 13 bases between them. The CDR3 extends over 16 amino acids. Per the germline V gene, CDR1 is SGHTA and CDR2 is FQGTGA. CDR3 sequence reads: CASSLKGGANSYEQYF. Here the CDR3 DNA reads TGTGCCAGCAGCTTAAAGGGGGGCGCGAACTCCTACGAGCAGTACTTC.

This chain connects TRBV27 to TRBJ1-6; unclear D gene. The CDR3 sequence is 16 residues long. Deletions cut 5 bases from V and 8 bases from J, with 19 bases between. Germline V gene lookup returns CDR1 MNHEY and CDR2 SMNVEV (reference sequence). CDR3 nucleotide sequence: TGTGCCAGCAGTAAGGGTGTGCGGGCTACTTATTCACCCCTCCACTTT. Residues: CASSKGVRATYSPLHF.

The chain has TRBV28 and TRBJ2-5; D is possibly TRBD1 or TRBD2 (6 bases each). With 6 bases removed from V and 7 bases from J, the gap between germline ends came to 21 bases. The germline V gene encodes CDR1 MDHEN and CDR2 SYDVKM. This CDR3 is 15 amino acids long. The CDR3: CASSPGPGAIRTQYF. Here the CDR3 DNA reads TGTGCCAGCAGCCCTGGACCGGGGGCAATACGGACCCAGTACTTC. The whole variable domain, remainder taken from reference TRBV28 and TRBJ2-5, is DVKVTQSSRYLVKRTGEKVFLECVQDMDHENMFWYRQDPGLGLRLIYFSYDVKMKEKGDIPEGYSVSREKKERFSLILESASTNQTSMYLCASSPGPGAIRTQYFGPGTRLLVL.

The chain recombines TRBV27 with TRBJ1-2; D call uncertain. Between the trimmed V and J ends, which lost 4 bases and 7 bases, there was a span of 13 bases. The germline V gene has CDR1 MNHEY and CDR2 SMNVEV (reference sequence). The CDR3 is 13 amino acids. CDR3 protein: CASSSHVGAGYTF. The CDR3 DNA reads TGTGCCAGCAGTTCGCACGTGGGAGCTGGCTACACCTTC.

The chain links TRBV20-1 to TRBJ2-7; D gene ambiguous. The V end lost 6 bases, the J end lost 2 bases, and 2 bases lay between the germline ends. Per germline, CDR1 DFQATT and CDR2 SNEGSKA (reference sequence). This CDR3 is 9 amino acids long. CDR3: CSATYEQYF. The CDR3 DNA reads TGCAGTGCGACCTACGAGCAGTACTTC.

This chain connects TRBV6-2 or TRBV6-3 to TRBJ2-3; D could derive from TRBD1 or TRBD2 (5 bases each). The CDR3 sequence is 14 residues long. Trimming cost V 5 bases and J 5 bases, with 14 bases left between them. Germline V gene data show CDR1 as MNHEY and CDR2 as SVGEGT. CDR3 sequence: CASSPRLGGDTQYF. In nucleotides, the CDR3 is TGTGCCAGCAGTCCGCGACTTGGGGGAGATACGCAGTATTTT.

The chain combines TRBV19 with TRBJ2-7, with D possibly being TRBD2 (6 bases). Deletions cut 3 bases from V and 5 bases from J, with 20 bases between. Looked up from germline, CDR1 is LNHDA and CDR2 is SQIVND (reference sequence). The CDR3 sequence is 16 residues long. The CDR3 DNA is TGTGCCAGTAGTATTTCCGGCGGGGTCTCCCCGAACGAGCAGTACTTC. It is translated as CASSISGGVSPNEQYF.

The chain has TRBV28 and TRBJ2-7; tentatively, D is TRBD2 (7 bases). Per the germline V gene, CDR1 is MDHEN and CDR2 is SYDVKM. The CDR3 length is 14 residues. The ends were cut back, 2 bases at V and 2 bases at J, with 10 bases in the middle. DNA for the CDR3: TGTGCCAGCAGTTTAGTGGGGGGGCCCTACGAGCAGTACTTC. Its protein product is CASSLVGGPYEQYF.

As regards this clone: One end of the junction does not line up with germline, which may come from a read error. This chain uses TRBV7-7 with TRBJ2-7, with 7 bases lining up with TRBD1. Germline V gene data show CDR1 as SSHAT and CDR2 as FNYEAQ (reference sequence). The CDR3 length is 13 residues. This CDR3 is CASSSTGAGEQYF. Here the CDR3 DNA reads TGTGCTAGCAGCTCTACAGGGGCCGGCGAGCAGTACTTC. Complete variable domain (other parts from reference TRBV7-7 and TRBJ2-7): GAGVSQSPRYKVTKRGQDVTLRCDPISSHATLYWYQQALGQGPEFLTYFNYEAQPDKSGLPSDRFSAERPEGSISTLTIQRTEQRDSAMYRCASSSTGAGEQYFGPGTRLTVT.

The chain has TRBV27 and TRBJ1-6; a possible D gene is TRBD1 (5 bases). The CDR3 sequence is 15 residues long. Trimming stripped 4 bases from V and 9 bases from J, with 16 bases between. Germline V gene data show CDR1 as MNHEY and CDR2 as SMNVEV (reference sequence). CDR3 coding DNA: TGTGCCAGCAGTTCCCCGGGAACTCAGGGTTCACCCCTCCACTTT. This encodes CASSSPGTQGSPLHF.

The chain couples TRBV5-6 to TRBJ1-1; D possibly corresponds to TRBD1 (6 bases). This CDR3 contains 16 residues. Trimming pared 0 bases from V and 5 bases from J, leaving 17 bases between. The V gene's germline CDR1 is SGHDT and CDR2 YYEEEE. CDR3 bases: TGTGCCAGCAGCTTGGGATGGGCAGGGGCAAGTACTGAAGCTTTCTTT. Translating gives CASSLGWAGASTEAFF.